This paragraph covers one T cell receptor (beta chain) sequence. These data are taken from a study of cytomegalovirus exposure and HLA in healthy donors. The primer mix had 60 Vbeta and 13 Jbeta primers. TCRdb's table, derived via immunoSEQ multiplex PCR, lists solely in-frame clones and lacks some. In the table there are a few hundred thousand clones, over 65% of which are singletons. This CDR3 has 14 residues. Germline CDR1 reads GTSNPN; CDR2 reads SVGIG (reference sequence). V was trimmed by 3 bases and J by 8 bases, leaving 14 bases between them. The rearrangement uses TRBV30 and TRBJ1-6, with a tentative D call TRBD1 (5 bases). The source material was PBMCs. The sequence was obtained from a woman aged 60 to 75 in good health and CMV-seropositive. The CDR3 coding sequence is TGTGCCTGGAGAAGGGGAGGGCTGGATTCACCCCTCCACTTT. This encodes CAWRRGGLDSPLHF.